These 9 T cell receptor beta chains originate from one sample sequenced in a study of human T cells and chemical hapten exposure. TCRdb passed the RACE reads through MiXCR, listing each CDR3 protein once. The sample has 250,000 or so distinct CDR3 sequences; approximately 8% are singletons. Time point given: pre-sensitization, week 0. Treatment defined: therapeutic diphenylcyclopropenone sensitization with weekly scalp DPC. The sequenced sample was whole blood, obtained in connection with sensitization to the hapten diphenylcyclopropenone (DPC). The receptors stem from a man aged 18 to 29 with alopecia areata. Some clones in this sample may be carry-over from other donors' samples.

The J gene is TRBJ2-6, the V gene TRBV6-4, with D unresolved. Looked up from germline, CDR1 is MRHNA and CDR2 is SNTAGT. The CDR3 runs 15 residues. The germline V and J ends were trimmed by 3 bases and 3 bases, with 9 bases remaining between them. This chain's CDR3 is CASSEKVDGANVLTF. In DNA form, the CDR3 reads TGTGCCAGCAGTGAGAAGGTTGATGGGGCCAACGTCCTGACTTTC.

In this sample, this clonotype turned up a few times. V and J are TRBV7-9 and TRBJ2-3; possibly TRBD1 or TRBD2 for D (5 bases each). The germline V gene encodes CDR1 SEHNR and CDR2 FQNEAQ (reference sequence). The CDR3 consists of 17 residues. Between the trimmed V and J ends, which lost 1 base and 4 bases, there was a span of 18 bases. The CDR3 here is CASSLVRDALEADTQYF. The CDR3 nucleotides are TGTGCCAGCAGCTTAGTTAGGGACGCCTTGGAAGCAGATACGCAGTATTTT. Full variable domain (remainder filled in from reference TRBV7-9 and TRBJ2-3): DTGVSQNPRHKITKRGQNVTFRCDPISEHNRLYWYRQTLGQGPEFLTYFQNEAQLEKSRLLSDRFSAERPKGSFSTLEIQRTEQGDSAMYLCASSLVRDALEADTQYFGPGTRLTVL.

The chain combines TRBV6-6 with TRBJ1-5; 10 bases are shared with TRBD1. The J segment lost 6 bases and the V segment lost 9 bases, leaving 5 bases of the junction unmatched. CDR1 and CDR2 (germline): MNHNY, SVGAGI (reference sequence). The CDR3 sequence is 13 residues long. The CDR3 DNA sequence: TGTGCCAGTGAGACAGGGGGCGGTCAGCCCCAGCATTTT. Its protein product is CASETGGGQPQHF.

In this sample, this clonotype turned up a few times. V gene TRBV12-3 or TRBV12-4 combines with J gene TRBJ2-2; D not certain. Trimming left V 2 bases short and J 9 bases short, with 7 bases between. The CDR3 contains 12 residues. The CDR3 sequence is CASSLLVRELFF. In DNA, the CDR3 is TGTGCCAGCAGTTTATTAGTCCGGGAGCTGTTTTTT.

This clonotype has just a few counts. The chain joins TRBV12-3 or TRBV12-4 to TRBJ2-1; a possible D gene is TRBD1 (5 bases). V shed 5 bases and J shed 7 bases, with 12 bases lying between them. The CDR3 runs to 13 residues. This CDR3 reads CASSPSRVNEQFF. The CDR3 region has the DNA TGTGCCAGCAGTCCCTCCAGGGTGAATGAGCAGTTCTTC.

V is TRBV29-1 and J is TRBJ1-6; a possible D gene is TRBD1 (6 bases). With 7 bases removed from V and 4 bases from J, the gap between germline ends came to 11 bases. Germline CDR1 is SQVTM and CDR2 is ANQGSEA. This CDR3 spans 13 amino acids. CDR3 protein: CSARDMYNSPLHF. The CDR3 nucleotides are TGCAGCGCCCGGGACATGTATAATTCACCCCTCCACTTT.

This clonotype was detected a few times. The chain combines TRBV10-2 with TRBJ2-5, with D tentatively TRBD1 (7 bases). From germline, CDR1 is WSHSY and CDR2 SAAADI. V was cut by 5 bases and J by 7 bases, with 26 bases left in between. The CDR3 length is 17 residues. The DNA for the CDR3 is TGCGCCAGCAGTTCACTCGACAGGGACGGAGGGTATGCGACCCAGTACTTC. Its translation: CASSSLDRDGGYATQYF.

The chain has TRBV12-3 or TRBV12-4 and TRBJ1-1; no firm D call. The CDR3 loop spans 14 amino acids. V was clipped by 7 bases and J by 6 bases, with 18 bases between them. For the CDR3, the DNA is TGTGCCAGCAACTCTAGGTCCGGGAGGGCTGAAGCTTTCTTT. It is translated as CASNSRSGRAEAFF.

Ten or more counts support this clonotype. This chain links TRBV28 with TRBJ2-1, with D possibly matching TRBD1 (5 bases). This CDR3 comprises 13 residues. V shed 3 bases and J shed 3 bases, with 6 bases lying between them. CDR1 is MDHEN and CDR2 is SYDVKM in the germline V gene. The CDR3 sequence is CASSFTGYNEQFF. CDR3 DNA: TGTGCCAGCAGTTTTACAGGCTACAATGAGCAGTTCTTC.